These T cell receptor beta chains were read from a single sample in a study of glioma-infiltrating T cells after dendritic cell vaccination. Profiling relied on immunoSEQ multiplex PCR, and the TCRdb table lists in-frame clones only, not all of them. The table includes approximately 82,000 clones, around nine tenths detected once. Sequenced here: blood, sampled before dendritic cell vaccination. The receptor source for this set is a human donor with glioblastoma. Each CDR3 is given with its conserved first and last residue. D genes are given only for firm matches. Only part of the rows carry a size: once, few, many, or a class if the clone is expanded.

d_call j_call v_call clone_size cdr3_aa cdr3_nt
TRBD2 TRBJ2-1 TRBV7-3 . CASSLRGGNEQFF TGTGCCAGCAGCTTGCGGGGGGGGAATGAGCAGTTCTTC
TRBD1 TRBJ1-1 TRBV5-6 . CASSLQGVVGEAFF TGTGCCAGCAGTCTCCAGGGGGTCGTCGGTGAAGCTTTCTTT
. TRBJ1-2 TRBV6-5 . CASSLQSNYGYTF TGTGCCAGCAGTTTACAGAGCAACTATGGCTACACCTTC
. TRBJ2-7 TRBV5-1 once CASSLAAGSGGEQYF TGCGCCAGCAGCTTGGCAGCCGGGTCCGGTGGGGAGCAGTACTTC
TRBD1 TRBJ2-7 TRBV12-5 . CASGLGDRAEQYF TGTGCTAGTGGTTTGGGGGACAGGGCCGAGCAGTACTTC
TRBD2 TRBJ2-3 TRBV5-8 . CASSLLAGVGTDTQYF TGTGCCAGCAGCTTACTAGCGGGAGTGGGCACAGATACGCAGTATTTT
TRBD2 TRBJ2-1 TRBV10-2 few CASSGTSRNNEQFF TGCGCCAGCAGTGGGACTAGCAGAAACAATGAGCAGTTCTTC
. TRBJ1-4 TRBV30 . CAWRHTTNEKLFF TGTGCCTGGAGACACACAACTAATGAAAAACTGTTTTTT
. TRBJ1-1 TRBV19 . CASNIGPTNTEAFF TGTGCCAGTAATATTGGGCCGACGAACACTGAAGCTTTCTTT
. TRBJ2-7 TRBV6-6 . CASRPTGNEQYF TGTGCCAGCAGACCCACAGGGAACGAGCAGTACTTC
. TRBJ2-6 TRBV14 . CASSQDLVSGANVLTF TGTGCCAGCAGCCAAGATCTCGTCTCTGGGGCCAACGTCCTGACTTTC
TRBD1 TRBJ1-2 TRBV5-1 . CASSFSAGGNYGYTF TGCGCCAGCAGCTTCTCGGCAGGGGGTAACTATGGCTACACCTTC
TRBD2 TRBJ2-1 TRBV9 . CASSVEGGSTREQFF TGTGCCAGCAGCGTAGAGGGCGGGAGTACCCGGGAGCAGTTCTTC
. TRBJ2-7 TRBV19 . CASSSGRLSYEQYF TGTGCCAGTAGTTCAGGGCGACTCTCCTACGAGCAGTACTTC
TRBD2 TRBJ2-1 TRBV10-3 . CAISESGSGGAGSEQFF TGTGCCATCAGTGAGTCAGGTAGCGGGGGGGCAGGGAGTGAGCAGTTCTTC
TRBD1 TRBJ2-5 TRBV6-1 . CASIQRRTGGETQYF TGTGCCAGCATTCAAAGGCGGACAGGCGGGGAGACCCAGTACTTC
. TRBJ1-1 TRBV29-1 once CSATVNTEAFF TGCAGCGCGACAGTGAACACTGAAGCTTTCTTT
TRBD1 TRBJ2-7 TRBV7-9 . CATQGTGFAREQYF TGTGCCACTCAGGGGACAGGGTTTGCTCGCGAGCAGTACTTC
. TRBJ2-5 TRBV13 . CASSYTGRGEETQYF TGTGCCAGCAGTTACACAGGGAGAGGGGAGGAGACCCAGTACTTC
TRBD1 TRBJ1-2 TRBV6-6 . CASSSQGFGYTF TGTGCCAGCAGTTCACAGGGGTTCGGCTACACCTTC
. TRBJ2-5 TRBV30 . CAWSDEETQYF TGTGCCTGGAGTGACGAGGAGACCCAGTACTTC
TRBD1 TRBJ2-2 TRBV5-1 . CASSLQTGANTGELFF TGCGCCAGCAGCTTACAGACAGGGGCGAACACCGGGGAGCTGTTTTTT
. TRBJ2-4 TRBV7-9 few CASSLARGGTAKNIQYF TGTGCCAGCAGCTTAGCGCGAGGAGGAACGGCCAAAAACATTCAGTACTTC
. TRBJ1-6 TRBV19 . CASSTPGGRPRGKSPLHF TGTGCCAGTAGTACCCCCGGCGGGCGGCCTCGGGGAAAGTCACCCCTCCACTTT
TRBD2 TRBJ2-1 TRBV4-2 few CASSQDEAGGSYNEQFF TGTGCCAGCAGCCAAGATGAGGCGGGAGGGTCCTACAATGAGCAGTTCTTC
. TRBJ1-5 TRBV27 . CASSLSGLQPQHF TGTGCCAGCAGTTTATCGGGGCTACAGCCCCAGCATTTT
TRBD1 TRBJ2-7 TRBV29-1 . CSGSTGGKDEQYF TGCAGCGGCTCGACAGGGGGCAAGGACGAGCAGTACTTC
TRBD1 TRBJ1-5 TRBV6-1 . CASGRDRNSQAQHF TGTGCCAGCGGTCGGGACAGGAACTCGCAGGCCCAGCATTTT
TRBD2 TRBJ2-1 TRBV6-6 . CAGTSGSSYNEQFF TGTGCCGGGACTAGCGGGAGCTCCTACAATGAGCAGTTCTTC
TRBD1 TRBJ1-1 TRBV5-1 . CASSLEGPDRGTEAFF TGCGCCAGCAGCTTGGAAGGTCCGGACAGGGGGACTGAAGCTTTCTTT
. TRBJ2-5 TRBV6-1 . CASSEPTAQETQYF TGTGCCAGCAGTGAACCGACAGCCCAAGAGACCCAGTACTTC
TRBD1 TRBJ1-2 TRBV7-3 . CASSPDREAGYTF TGTGCCAGCAGCCCAGACAGGGAGGCTGGCTACACCTTC
. TRBJ1-5 TRBV7-9 . CASRAGGNQPQHF TGTGCCAGCAGGGCGGGCGGCAATCAGCCCCAGCATTTT
TRBD1 TRBJ1-4 TRBV6-5 . CASSYRTGRNEKLFF TGTGCCAGCAGTTATAGGACAGGGAGGAATGAAAAACTGTTTTTT
. TRBJ1-4 TRBV28 . CASSLLGGAEEKLFF TGTGCCAGCAGTTTGTTGGGAGGGGCGGAAGAAAAACTGTTTTTT
. TRBJ1-3 TRBV6-5 . CASSSGAHGNTIYF TGTGCCAGCAGCTCAGGGGCGCATGGAAACACCATATATTTT
. TRBJ2-5 TRBV2 . CASSEAEQAQETQYF TGTGCCAGCAGTGAAGCGGAACAGGCCCAAGAGACCCAGTACTTC
TRBD2 TRBJ2-7 TRBV25-1 . CASSDSKRGYYEQYF TGTGCCAGCAGTGATTCGAAGCGGGGTTACTACGAGCAGTACTTC
. TRBJ1-2 TRBV6-1 few CASGGGDNNYGYTF TGTGCCAGCGGTGGAGGGGACAATAACTATGGCTACACCTTC
. TRBJ2-2 TRBV6-4 . CASSRDWSGELFF TGTGCCAGCAGCCGCGACTGGTCCGGGGAGCTGTTTTTT
TRBD1 TRBJ2-2 TRBV6-1 . CASRTGVAGELFF TGTGCCAGCAGGACAGGGGTGGCCGGGGAGCTGTTTTTT
TRBD1 TRBJ1-4 TRBV10-3 . CAISEDRAVEKLFF TGTGCCATCAGTGAGGACAGGGCGGTTGAAAAACTGTTTTTT
. TRBJ1-3 TRBV19 . CASSISLLSSGNTIYF TGTGCCAGTAGTATATCCCTACTGTCCTCGGGAAACACCATATATTTT
. TRBJ1-4 TRBV4-1 . CASSQAPRGGDEKLFF TGCGCCAGCAGCCAAGCCCCGAGGGGGGGCGACGAAAAACTGTTTTTT
. TRBJ2-7 TRBV11-3 few CASSPPAGEQYF TGTGCCAGCAGCCCCCCGGCGGGCGAGCAGTACTTC
. TRBJ1-3 TRBV19 . CATRGDSGNTIYF TGTGCCACCCGCGGGGACTCTGGAAACACCATATATTTT
. TRBJ2-3 TRBV30 . CAWKARGGDTDTQYF TGTGCCTGGAAGGCCCGGGGAGGAGACACAGATACGCAGTATTTT
. TRBJ2-5 TRBV7-9 once CASSLGAHREETQYF TGTGCCAGCAGCTTGGGGGCCCACAGGGAAGAGACCCAGTACTTC
. TRBJ1-3 TRBV6-1 . CASSEAAKAGNTIYF TGTGCCAGCAGTGAAGCGGCAAAAGCTGGAAACACCATATATTTT
. TRBJ1-3 TRBV5-1 . CASAVSSGNTIYF TGCGCCAGCGCAGTCAGTTCTGGAAACACCATATATTTT
TRBD1 TRBJ2-7 TRBV7-8 . CASSLVWAGGNEQYF TGTGCCAGCAGCTTAGTCTGGGCAGGGGGTAACGAGCAGTACTTC
. TRBJ2-3 TRBV28 . CASSSSSAVADTQYF TGTGCCAGCAGTTCCAGCTCAGCGGTCGCAGATACGCAGTATTTT
. TRBJ2-7 TRBV5-1 once CASRGGQGSSYEQYF TGCGCCAGCAGGGGGGGGCAGGGAAGCTCCTACGAGCAGTACTTC
. TRBJ1-1 TRBV6-5 . CASSYDRMNTEAFF TGTGCCAGCAGTTACGACAGGATGAACACTGAAGCTTTCTTT
. TRBJ2-1 TRBV6-5 . CASSQGDWLNEQFF TGTGCCAGCAGCCAGGGTGATTGGTTGAATGAGCAGTTCTTC
TRBD2 TRBJ2-2 TRBV27 . CASRGTSGGGGELFF TGTGCCAGCAGGGGGACTAGCGGGGGCGGCGGGGAGCTGTTTTTT
TRBD2 TRBJ2-1 TRBV6-5 . CASSPGTSGNNEQFF TGTGCCAGCAGCCCCGGGACTAGCGGGAACAATGAGCAGTTCTTC